This TCR beta chain is drawn from a study of spatial heterogeneity in lung cancer. This clonotype was counted at least ten times. The antigen remains unidentified. Time point in this sample: blood at routine non-recurrence follow-up after resection. Sequencing covered unsorted whole RNA taken from tumor, nontumor lung or frozen PBMC. The study, taken as a whole, reports: Resection blood, more than follow-up blood, showed ubiquitous expanded tumor TCRs.

Germline-derived CDR1 and CDR2 are SGHAT and FQNNGV. With V trimmed by 3 bases and J by 3 bases, 8 bases remained unmatched. The CDR3 has 15 amino acids. TCRdb re-analysed the 5' RACE reads in MiXCR, keeping a single row per CDR3 protein. The sample shows tens of thousands of distinct CDR3 sequences, approximately 7.5% of them seen only once. The genes are TRBV11-2 and TRBJ2-7; TRBD1 matches 7 bases. The starting material was PBMCs, obtained at follow-up. The source is a male donor with early-stage non-small cell lung cancer. DNA for the CDR3: TGTGCCAGCAGCTTTCAGGACAGGTCCCACTACGAGCAGTACTTC. It is translated as CASSFQDRSHYEQYF.